Listed below are T cell receptor beta chains from one sample, sequenced in a study of cytomegalovirus exposure and HLA in healthy donors. Profiling relied on immunoSEQ multiplex PCR, and the TCRdb table lists in-frame clones only, not all of them. This sample has hundreds of thousands of clones, with 90% found just once. The material sequenced was PBMCs. Receptors originate from a woman in her twenties or thirties in good health and CMV-seronegative. Each CDR3 is given with its conserved first and last residue. The order of the fields is clone size, D gene, J gene, V gene, CDR3 DNA, CDR3 protein. The D gene is left open where the match is weak. Clone sizes are given selectively: once, few, many, or a class where the clone is expanded.

>NA|NA|TRBJ1-5|TRBV4-1
TGCGCCAGCAGCCAAGACAGGTATAGCAATCAGCCCCAGCATTTT
CASSQDRYSNQPQHF
>NA|NA|TRBJ1-1|TRBV28
TGTGCCAGCAGACTCCCTGCGGGGCTCGAAGCTTTCTTT
CASRLPAGLEAFF
>NA|NA|TRBJ1-4|TRBV7-9
TGTGCCAGCAGCTCACGACCGGGACCCAAGGAACTGTTTTTT
CASSSRPGPKELFF
>NA|TRBD1|TRBJ1-4|TRBV9
TGTGCCAGCAGCGCCGGGACAGAGAATGAAAAACTGTTTTTT
CASSAGTENEKLFF
>NA|TRBD2|TRBJ2-1|TRBV19
TGTGCCAGTCAGGCAGGAGCCAGCGGGAGGGACTACAATGAGCAGTTCTTC
CASQAGASGRDYNEQFF
>NA|NA|TRBJ2-3|TRBV5-1
TGCGCCAGCAGCTTGACAGAAACTAGCACAGATACGCAGTATTTT
CASSLTETSTDTQYF
>NA|TRBD2|TRBJ2-2|TRBV6-1
TGTGCCAGCAGTGGACCGGGACTAGCGGGATACACCGGGGAGCTGTTTTTT
CASSGPGLAGYTGELFF
>NA|TRBD2|TRBJ2-2|TRBV7-7
TGTGCCAGCTCGCTAGCGGGATATACCGGGGAGCTGTTTTTT
CASSLAGYTGELFF
>NA|NA|TRBJ2-2|TRBV6-5
TGTGCCAGCTACGCAGGGACGAACACCGGGGAGCTGTTTTTT
CASYAGTNTGELFF
>NA|TRBD2|TRBJ2-7|TRBV19
TGTGCCAGTAGCATAGCGGGTCCTTCCTACGAGCAGTACTTC
CASSIAGPSYEQYF
>NA|NA|TRBJ2-6|TRBV19
TGTGCCAGTGGTCCTGGGGCCAACGTCCTGACTTTC
CASGPGANVLTF
>NA|NA|TRBJ1-4|TRBV7-9
TGTGCCAGCAGCTTGGGCCCGGGGGCTGATGAAAAACTGTTTTTT
CASSLGPGADEKLFF
>NA|NA|TRBJ1-2|TRBV5-6
TGTGCCAGCACCATTACATTTCTACAGGGCTCCCTACCTAACTATGGCTACACCTTC
CASTITFLQGSLPNYGYTF
>once|NA|TRBJ1-2|TRBV4-2
TGTGCCAGCTCCACCCCCCCGGGACAATACGGCTACACCTTC
CASSTPPGQYGYTF
>NA|NA|TRBJ2-7|TRBV11-2
TGTGCCAGCAGCTTACGGTCGGCAGGTGGGCTGGTCGAGCAGTACTTC
CASSLRSAGGLVEQYF
>NA|TRBD2|TRBJ2-5|TRBV6-6
TGTGCCAGCACTAGTAGCGGGGAAGAGACCCAGTACTTC
CASTSSGEETQYF
>NA|NA|TRBJ1-2|TRBV6-1
TGTGCCAGCAGTGAACCCGGGATTAACTATGGCTACACCTTC
CASSEPGINYGYTF
>NA|NA|TRBJ1-1|TRBV2
TGTGCCAGCAGTGAATTGGGGGCAACTGGCACTGAAGCTTTCTTT
CASSELGATGTEAFF
>NA|TRBD1|TRBJ2-1|TRBV4-3
TGCGCCAGCAGCCAAGATCCTCTGACAGGGAGCTCCTACAATGAGCAGTTCTTC
CASSQDPLTGSSYNEQFF
>NA|NA|TRBJ2-2|TRBV4-1
TGCGCCAGCAGCCAAGATGGGGCGCGAGGGGGCACCGGGGAGCTGTTTTTT
CASSQDGARGGTGELFF
>NA|NA|TRBJ1-5|TRBV5-4
TGTGCCAGCAGCTTGGACGGGGGAGGCAATCAGCCCCAGCATTTT
CASSLDGGGNQPQHF
>NA|NA|TRBJ2-5|TRBV18
TGTGCCAGCTCACCGAAGGGGTCAGGAGAGACCCAGTACTTC
CASSPKGSGETQYF
>NA|NA|TRBJ1-3|TRBV28
TGTGCCAGCAGTTTAGAAGTGCCGGGGCGCACCATATATTTT
CASSLEVPGRTIYF
>NA|TRBD2|TRBJ2-5|TRBV25-1
TGTGCCAGCAGTGTCGACGGGAGGGGAGGAGAGACCCAGTACTTC
CASSVDGRGGETQYF
>NA|TRBD1|TRBJ2-7|TRBV11-2
TGTGCCAGCAGCCTCGGACAGGGGGACGAGCAGTACTTC
CASSLGQGDEQYF
>NA|NA|TRBJ2-7|TRBV10-1
TGCGCCAGCAGTGAGTCGAAATCGGGGACCCATAGGCTCGAGCAGTACTTC
CASSESKSGTHRLEQYF
>NA|NA|TRBJ2-5|TRBV11-3
TGTGCCAGCAGCTCCGGCCAAGAGACCCAGTACTTC
CASSSGQETQYF
>once|NA|TRBJ2-5|TRBV7-9
TGTGCCAGCAGCTTACTTGAGACCCAGTACTTC
CASSLLETQYF
>NA|TRBD1|TRBJ1-3|TRBV28
TGTGCCAGCAGTTCGACAGGGATAGGAAACACCATATATTTT
CASSSTGIGNTIYF
>NA|NA|TRBJ1-3|TRBV18
TGTGCCAGCTCACCAATCCTAAGCGGAGTCTCTGGAAACACCATATATTTT
CASSPILSGVSGNTIYF
>NA|NA|TRBJ2-7|TRBV30
TGTGCCTGGAGTCTAGGAAGGGTCCACGAGCAGTACTTC
CAWSLGRVHEQYF
>NA|TRBD2|TRBJ2-1|TRBV15
TGTGCCACCAGCAGGGGGGAGGGTACTAACCACAATGAGCAGTTCTTC
CATSRGEGTNHNEQFF
>NA|NA|TRBJ2-7|TRBV7-8
TGTGCCAGTACGGCAGGGTCCGAGCAGTACTTC
CASTAGSEQYF
>NA|NA|TRBJ2-5|TRBV7-2
TGTGCCAGCAGCTTTGGCGGGATGCAAGAGACCCAGTACTTC
CASSFGGMQETQYF
>NA|TRBD2|TRBJ2-7|TRBV28
TGTGCCAGCAGTCCTCTAGCGGGGAGCTCCTACGAGCAGTACTTC
CASSPLAGSSYEQYF
>NA|TRBD2|TRBJ2-3|TRBV7-6
TGTGCCAGCAGCCCCGGGGGGGGAGCAGATACGCAGTATTTT
CASSPGGGADTQYF
>NA|TRBD2|TRBJ2-3|TRBV30
TGTGCCTGGAGTTACCCGGGACTAGCGGGAGGAGGGGGCACAGATACGCAGTATTTT
CAWSYPGLAGGGGTDTQYF
>NA|NA|TRBJ2-7|TRBV5-1
TGCGCCAGCAGCTTGGGCAGGGGGGGAACCTACGAGCAGTACTTC
CASSLGRGGTYEQYF
>NA|NA|TRBJ2-3|TRBV28
TGTGCCAGCAGTTTATCCGGGGATACGCAGTATTTT
CASSLSGDTQYF
>NA|NA|TRBJ2-1|TRBV19
TGTGCCAGTAGTTTCACTAGCCAGCCCTACAATGAGCAGTTCTTC
CASSFTSQPYNEQFF
>NA|TRBD1|TRBJ2-7|TRBV27
TGTGCCAGCAGTTTCTCCGGGACAGCCTACGAGCAGTACTTC
CASSFSGTAYEQYF
>NA|NA|TRBJ2-2|TRBV28
TGTGCCAGCAGCCGCCCACCGGGACAAGTCACCGGGGAGCTGTTTTTT
CASSRPPGQVTGELFF
>NA|NA|TRBJ1-1|TRBV4-2
TGTGCCAGCAGCCAACACGAGAACACTGAAGCTTTCTTT
CASSQHENTEAFF
>NA|NA|TRBJ1-1|TRBV4-1
TGCGCCAGCAGCCAAAGTACAGGGAGCACTGAAGCTTTCTTT
CASSQSTGSTEAFF
>once|TRBD1|TRBJ2-4|TRBV27
TGTGCCAGCAGTTTATCCGGGGGACAGGGGTGGGCCAAAAACATTCAGTACTTC
CASSLSGGQGWAKNIQYF
>NA|NA|TRBJ1-2|TRBV9
TGTGCCAGCAGCGTAAGGGGGGCCGCTAACTATGGCTACACCTTC
CASSVRGAANYGYTF
>NA|NA|TRBJ2-3|TRBV30
TGTGCCTGGAGTTCCGGGTCCACAGATACGCAGTATTTT
CAWSSGSTDTQYF
>NA|TRBD1|TRBJ2-7|TRBV28
TGTGCCAGCACCAACCCGGGACAGGGAGTCTACGAGCAGTACTTC
CASTNPGQGVYEQYF
>NA|TRBD2|TRBJ2-3|TRBV19
TGTGCCAGTACCTCTCGGGGGGGAATTAGCACAGATACGCAGTATTTT
CASTSRGGISTDTQYF
>NA|NA|TRBJ2-7|TRBV10-1
TGCGCCAGCAAGACCAGGAGCTACGAGCAGTACTTC
CASKTRSYEQYF
>NA|TRBD2|TRBJ2-7|TRBV15
TGTGCCACCAGCAGGGGAGGGTCGACCTCGGAGTACTTC
CATSRGGSTSEYF
>NA|TRBD1|TRBJ1-2|TRBV11-3
TGTGCCAGCAGCTCCGGACAGGAGGGCTACACCTTC
CASSSGQEGYTF
>NA|NA|TRBJ1-1|TRBV6-6
TGTGCCAGCAGGTCCCCTATCGTGGGGGCGAACACTGAAGCTTTCTTT
CASRSPIVGANTEAFF
>once|NA|TRBJ1-2|TRBV7-2
TGTGCCAGCAGCCTAAGACGGGACTCCGATGGAGGCTACACCTTC
CASSLRRDSDGGYTF
>NA|TRBD2|TRBJ2-1|TRBV29-1
TGCAGCGTTGAATCGGGAGGGAGGTATGAGCAGTTCTTC
CSVESGGRYEQFF
>NA|TRBD1|TRBJ2-2|TRBV27
TGTGCCAGCACGACAGGGAAGGGGGAGCTGTTTTTT
CASTTGKGELFF
>NA|TRBD2|TRBJ2-7|TRBV11-3
TGTGCCAGCAGCACGGGACTAGCAGTAGGGAATTGGGAGCAGTACTTC
CASSTGLAVGNWEQYF